The 14 T cell receptor beta chains below all came from one sample that was sequenced in a study of immune evolution from preneoplasia to lung adenocarcinoma. Assay used: immunoSEQ multiplex PCR; TCRdb lists only in-frame clones, some missing. The table has under 15,000 clones, 85% seen once. Sequenced: FFPE tissue from an adenomatous hyperplasia lung lesion. Subset denoted: atypical adenomatous hyperplasia (AAH), lung preneoplasia. These receptors all stem from a person between 50 and 69 years old with lung adenocarcinoma.

The chain has TRBV11-2 and TRBJ2-5, with TRBD2 matching 8 bases. Germline V gene data show CDR1 as SGHAT and CDR2 as FQNNGV. With 0 bases clipped from V and 4 bases from J, the junction kept 7 bases outside the gene matches. The CDR3 sequence is 16 residues long. For the CDR3, the DNA is TGTGCCAGCAGCTTAGAAGGAAGCGGGAGAGGAGAGACCCAGTACTTC. It yields the protein CASSLEGSGRGETQYF.

This chain joins TRBV5-4 and TRBJ2-3, with D tentatively TRBD2 (5 bases). Trimming took 6 bases from V and 0 from J, leaving 8 bases between them. The CDR3 loop spans 13 amino acids. Germline V lookup: CDR1 SGHNT, CDR2 YYREEE (reference sequence). The DNA of the CDR3 is TGTGCCAGCAAGGACTCTAGCACAGATACGCAGTATTTT. It codes for CASKDSSTDTQYF.

There are a few counts of this clone. This chain links TRBV29-1 with TRBJ2-5, with D uncertain. V shed 7 bases and J shed 2 bases, with 5 bases lying between them. The CDR3 is 10 amino acids. Germline V gene sequence: CDR1 SQVTM, CDR2 ANQGSEA. CDR3 DNA sequence: TGCAGCGCCGCACAAGAGACCCAGTACTTC. It codes for CSAAQETQYF.

This chain uses TRBV5-1 with TRBJ2-6; D gene uncertain. Germline-derived CDR1 and CDR2 are SGHRS and YFSETQ. V dropped 4 bases and J dropped 0 bases, with 11 bases sitting between them. This CDR3 spans 16 amino acids. The CDR3 protein is CASSAAPSSGANVLTF. CDR3 coding DNA: TGCGCCAGCAGCGCGGCCCCCAGCTCTGGGGCCAACGTCCTGACTTTC. Full variable domain (missing parts from reference TRBV5-1 and TRBJ2-6): KAGVTQTPRYLIKTRGQQVTLSCSPISGHRSVSWYQQTPGQGLQFLFEYFSETQRNKGNFPGRFSGRQFSNSRSEMNVSTLELGDSALYLCASSAAPSSGANVLTFGAGSRLTVL.

The chain carries TRBV29-1 and TRBJ2-5; tentative D call: TRBD2 (7 bases). Germline V gene sequence: CDR1 SQVTM, CDR2 ANQGSEA. CDR3 length equals 16 residues. V lost 3 bases and J lost 5, with 22 bases in between. CDR3 sequence reads: CSVDGVQGRGGETQYF. DNA of the CDR3: TGCAGCGTTGATGGGGTGCAGGGGAGGGGCGGGGAGACCCAGTACTTC.

This clone was recorded a few times. The chain links TRBV19 to TRBJ1-1, with D unresolved. CDR1 LNHDA and CDR2 SQIVND come from the germline V gene (reference sequence). V lost 7 bases and J lost 8, with 17 bases in between. The CDR3 runs 13 residues. The CDR3 sequence is CASNPTGRPEAFF. The CDR3 DNA reads as TGTGCCAGTAATCCCACTGGCAGGCCCGAAGCTTTCTTT.

The chain carries TRBV11-1 and TRBJ2-2; TRBD1 matches 9 bases. Germline V gene data show CDR1 as SGHAT and CDR2 as FQDESV (reference sequence). The ends lost 1 base at V and 4 bases at J; junction bases unmatched: 4. The CDR3 length is 16 residues. Here the CDR3 reads CASSLVGGQGTGELFF. CDR3 nucleotides: TGTGCCAGCAGCTTAGTAGGGGGACAGGGCACCGGGGAGCTGTTTTTT.

The chain employs TRBV28 and TRBJ2-7; either TRBD1 or TRBD2 may supply D (5 bases each). V gave up 2 bases and J gave up 3 bases, with 14 bases separating them. CDR3 length equals 15 residues. The V gene's germline CDR1 is MDHEN and CDR2 SYDVKM. CDR3 loop: CASSLPGTAFYEQYF. In DNA form, the CDR3 reads TGTGCCAGCAGTTTACCCGGGACCGCCTTCTACGAGCAGTACTTC.

This sequence joins TRBV19 and TRBJ2-1, with 7 positions matching TRBD2. Losses at the gene ends were 9 bases for V and 0 bases for J; bases not matched to a gene: 8. The germline CDR1 and CDR2 sequences are LNHDA and SQIVND (reference sequence). The CDR3 is 15 residues long. The CDR3 loop is CASNIAGNSYNEQFF. The CDR3 nucleotides are TGTGCCAGCAACATAGCGGGCAACTCCTACAATGAGCAGTTCTTC.

The gene calls are TRBV7-2 and TRBJ2-1, with D perhaps being TRBD1 or TRBD2 (5 bases each). The CDR3 covers 13 residues. Germline V CDR1 and CDR2: SGHTA, FQGNSA. V dropped 4 bases and J dropped 9 bases, with 13 bases sitting between them. CDR3 bases: TGTGCCAGCAGCTCTAGTTTGAGGGGTGAGCAGTTCTTC. Its translation is CASSSSLRGEQFF.

This clone has more than one count but fewer than ten. The genes are TRBV5-1 and TRBJ2-3, with TRBD2 identical over 10 bases. CDR1 is SGHRS, CDR2 YFSETQ, per germline. Trimming took 4 bases from V and 4 from J; bases not matched to a gene: 3. The CDR3 length is 14 residues. The CDR3: CASSRGLAADTQYF. CDR3 bases: TGCGCCAGCAGCCGTGGACTAGCGGCAGATACGCAGTATTTT.

The V and J genes are TRBV5-6 and TRBJ2-7; D remains unclear. Deletions cut 0 bases from V and 7 bases from J, with 8 bases between. The germline CDR1 and CDR2 sequences are SGHDT and YYEEEE. This CDR3 spans 12 amino acids. CDR3 loop: CASSLAIGEQYF. CDR3 DNA sequence: TGTGCCAGCAGCTTGGCCATAGGGGAGCAGTACTTC.

The chain employs TRBV11-1 and TRBJ2-1; 7 positions agree with TRBD1. CDR3 length: 15 residues. Germline CDR1 SGHAT, CDR2 FQDESV (reference sequence). J lost 0 bases, V lost 4 bases, and 3 bases had no gene match. This CDR3 reads CASSSGQISYNEQFF. The CDR3 region has the DNA TGTGCCAGCAGCTCGGGACAGATCTCCTACAATGAGCAGTTCTTC. Filled out from reference TRBV11-1 and TRBJ2-1, the complete variable domain reads EAEVAQSPRYKITEKSQAVAFWCDPISGHATLYWYRQILGQGPELLVQFQDESVVDDSQLPKDRFSAERLKGVDSTLKIQPAELGDSAMYLCASSSGQISYNEQFFGPGTRLTVL.

The V gene is TRBV7-2, the J gene TRBJ1-4; D unresolved. The ends were cut back, 3 bases at V and 5 bases at J, with 10 bases in the middle. Germline V gene sequence: CDR1 SGHTA, CDR2 FQGNSA. The CDR3 spans 14 residues. The CDR3 protein is CASSFSSPNEKLFF. The CDR3 bases are TGTGCCAGCAGCTTTTCCAGCCCGAATGAAAAACTGTTTTTT.